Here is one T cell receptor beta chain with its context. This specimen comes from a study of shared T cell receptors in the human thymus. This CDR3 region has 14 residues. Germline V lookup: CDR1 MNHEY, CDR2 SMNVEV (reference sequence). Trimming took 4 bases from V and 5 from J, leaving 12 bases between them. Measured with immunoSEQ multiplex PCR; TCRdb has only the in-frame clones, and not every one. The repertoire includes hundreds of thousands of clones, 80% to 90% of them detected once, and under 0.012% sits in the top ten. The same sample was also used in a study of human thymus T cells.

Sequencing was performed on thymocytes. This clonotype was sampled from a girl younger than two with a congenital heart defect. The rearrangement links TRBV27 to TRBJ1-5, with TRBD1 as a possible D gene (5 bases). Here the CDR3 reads CASSSPGFDQPQHF. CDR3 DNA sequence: TGTGCCAGCAGTTCGCCAGGGTTCGATCAGCCCCAGCATTTT.